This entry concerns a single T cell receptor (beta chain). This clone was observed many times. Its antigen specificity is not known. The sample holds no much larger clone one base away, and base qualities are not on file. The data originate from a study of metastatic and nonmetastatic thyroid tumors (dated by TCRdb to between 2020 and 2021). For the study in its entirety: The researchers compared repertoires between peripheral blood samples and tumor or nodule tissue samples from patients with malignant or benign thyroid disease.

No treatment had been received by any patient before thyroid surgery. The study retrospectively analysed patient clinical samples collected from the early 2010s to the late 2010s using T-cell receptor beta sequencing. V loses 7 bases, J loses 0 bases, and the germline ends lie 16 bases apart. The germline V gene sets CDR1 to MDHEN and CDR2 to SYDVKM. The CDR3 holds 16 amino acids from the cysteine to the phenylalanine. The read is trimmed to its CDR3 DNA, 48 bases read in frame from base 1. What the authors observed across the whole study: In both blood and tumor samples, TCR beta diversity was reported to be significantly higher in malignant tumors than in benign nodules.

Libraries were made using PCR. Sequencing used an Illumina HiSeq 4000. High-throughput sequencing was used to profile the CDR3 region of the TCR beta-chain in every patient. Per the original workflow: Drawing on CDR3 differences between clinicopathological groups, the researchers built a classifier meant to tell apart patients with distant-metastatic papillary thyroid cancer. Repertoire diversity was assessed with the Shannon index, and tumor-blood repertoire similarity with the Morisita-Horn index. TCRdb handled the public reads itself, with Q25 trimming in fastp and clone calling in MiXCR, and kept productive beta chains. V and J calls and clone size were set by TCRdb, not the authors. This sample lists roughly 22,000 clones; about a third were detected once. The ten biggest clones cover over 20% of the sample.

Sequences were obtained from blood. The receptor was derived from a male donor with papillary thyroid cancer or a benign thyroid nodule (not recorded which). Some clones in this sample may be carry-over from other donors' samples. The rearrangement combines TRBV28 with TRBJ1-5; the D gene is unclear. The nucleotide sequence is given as TGTGCCAGCACCACATTCTTGGGCTATAGCAATCAGCCCCAGCATTTT. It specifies CASTTFLGYSNQPQHF.